Described below is a single T cell receptor beta chain sequence and its context. The antigen is not known. The germline V and J ends were trimmed by 3 bases and 8 bases, with 19 bases remaining between them. Looked up from germline, CDR1 is MDHEN and CDR2 is SYDVKM. The CDR3 has 15 amino acids. Method: immunoSEQ multiplex PCR; TCRdb's copy keeps in-frame clones and lacks some. The sample contains tens of thousands of clones, 75% to 95% of which appear only once. These data are taken from a study of OX40 agonist ivuxolimab in advanced cancers. General observations from the study: The average count of expanded clones was higher among CD8+ T cells than among CD4+.

The chain is built from TRBV28 and TRBJ1-2, with a tentative D call TRBD1 (5 bases). This material consisted of CD4+ or CD8+ T cells sorted from blood, taken in a trial of the OX40 agonist ivuxolimab. The source is an adult with an advanced solid tumor such as melanoma, head and neck, liver or kidney cancer. CDR3 region: CASSFGFIGVGGYTF. In DNA, the CDR3 is TGTGCCAGCAGTTTCGGTTTTATAGGGGTCGGCGGCTACACCTTC.